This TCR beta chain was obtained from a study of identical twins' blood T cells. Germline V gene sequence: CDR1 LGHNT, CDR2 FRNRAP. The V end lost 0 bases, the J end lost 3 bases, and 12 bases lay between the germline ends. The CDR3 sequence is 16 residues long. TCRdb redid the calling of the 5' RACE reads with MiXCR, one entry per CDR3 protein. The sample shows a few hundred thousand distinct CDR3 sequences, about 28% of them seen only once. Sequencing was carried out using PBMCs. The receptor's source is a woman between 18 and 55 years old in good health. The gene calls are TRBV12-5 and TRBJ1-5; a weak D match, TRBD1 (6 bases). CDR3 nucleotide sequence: TGTGCTAGTGGTTTGGTCCTAGGGGGGGTCAATCAGCCCCAGCATTTT. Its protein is CASGLVLGGVNQPQHF.